The rows below give T cell receptor beta chains drawn from one sample of a study of neoadjuvant anti-PD-1 for oral cavity cancer. Method: immunoSEQ multiplex PCR; TCRdb's copy keeps in-frame clones and lacks some. Of over 65,000 clones in the sample, around 83% were seen once. Sequencing used PBMCs, obtained after nivolumab (anti-PD-1) treatment. These receptors all stem from a person between 35 and 79 years old with oral cavity squamous cell carcinoma. CDR3s include the opening cysteine and the closing phenylalanine or tryptophan. D genes are given only for firm matches. A clone size is listed for some rows: how often the clone was seen (once, few, many), or a class if it is expanded.

J gene	clone size	V gene	D gene	CDR3 DNA	CDR3 protein
TRBJ1-1	once	TRBV19	TRBD1	TGTGCCAGTAGTACAGGACAGGGGGCTAGTGAAGCTTTCTTT	CASSTGQGASEAFF
TRBJ1-2	NA	TRBV25-1	NA	TGTGCCAGCAGGGGGGGAGACTATGGCTACACCTTC	CASRGGDYGYTF
TRBJ2-1	NA	TRBV6-5	NA	TGTGCCAGCAGCAGAGCAGGGGAGCAGTTCTTC	CASSRAGEQFF
TRBJ2-5	once	TRBV12-5	NA	TGTGCTAGTGGTTGGCGGCAGCAAGAGACCCAGTACTTC	CASGWRQQETQYF
TRBJ2-7	NA	TRBV11-3	NA	TGTGCCAGCAGCGCTAGGGGGGGCGAGCAGTACTTC	CASSARGGEQYF
TRBJ2-3	NA	TRBV5-6	NA	TGTGCCAGCAGCTTGAATCAGGGAAGCACAGATACGCAGTATTTT	CASSLNQGSTDTQYF
TRBJ2-3	NA	TRBV6-6	NA	TGTGCCAGCAGTTACGACCTGGTAGGGCAGTATTTT	CASSYDLVGQYF
TRBJ2-7	once	TRBV5-1	TRBD1	TGCGCCAGCAGCCCCGGGACAGGAGACTCCTACGAGCAGTACTTC	CASSPGTGDSYEQYF
TRBJ2-3	NA	TRBV5-1	TRBD1	TGCGCCAGCAGCCCGGGACAGGGGAAAGATACGCAGTATTTT	CASSPGQGKDTQYF
TRBJ1-5	NA	TRBV28	NA	TGTGCCAGCAGTTTTCGGCTTAGCAATCAGCCCCAGCATTTT	CASSFRLSNQPQHF
TRBJ2-7	NA	TRBV11-2	TRBD2	TGTGCCAGCAGCGGGGGGGGTGACGAGCAGTACTTC	CASSGGGDEQYF
TRBJ2-1	NA	TRBV10-3	NA	TGTGCCATCAGTGAGTCCACGGACCGATACAATGAGCAGTTCTTC	CAISESTDRYNEQFF
TRBJ2-5	NA	TRBV5-1	TRBD2	TGCGCCAGCGGATACGGGACTAGCGGTGCGGAGACCCAGTACTTC	CASGYGTSGAETQYF
TRBJ2-7	NA	TRBV7-9	NA	TGTGCCAGCAGCTTAAGAGACACTTGGGGGTCCTACGAGCAGTACTTC	CASSLRDTWGSYEQYF
TRBJ2-7	NA	TRBV21-1	NA	TGTGCCAGCAGCCAGAGGGACGCCTCCTACGAGCAGTACTTC	CASSQRDASYEQYF
TRBJ2-4	NA	TRBV30	NA	TGTGCCTGGGGCCAGGGGGGGAACATTCAGTACTTC	CAWGQGGNIQYF
TRBJ1-5	NA	TRBV7-2	NA	TGTGCCAGCAGACCCGGGACCAGCAATCAGCCCCAGCATTTT	CASRPGTSNQPQHF
TRBJ1-4	NA	TRBV4-1	NA	TGCGCCAGCAGCCACCCGAGATACACCGATAGCGCTAATGAAAAACTGTTTTTT	CASSHPRYTDSANEKLFF
TRBJ2-3	NA	TRBV5-1	TRBD2	TGCGCCAGTACCCCAGGACTAGCCCAAGTAGATACGCAGTATTTT	CASTPGLAQVDTQYF
TRBJ1-2	NA	TRBV6-6	NA	TGTGCCAGCAGTTACCTCAGCGAGAACTATGGCTACACCTTC	CASSYLSENYGYTF
TRBJ2-3	NA	TRBV2	NA	TGTGCCAGCAGATTCGGGGACTGGGCGCAGTATTTT	CASRFGDWAQYF
TRBJ1-1	NA	TRBV14	NA	TGTGCCAGCAGCCACCTCAAGAACACTGAAGCTTTCTTT	CASSHLKNTEAFF
TRBJ2-7	NA	TRBV10-1	NA	TGCGCCAGCAGTGATATCCTTGGGCAGGAGCAGTACTTC	CASSDILGQEQYF
TRBJ1-2	NA	TRBV15	NA	TGTGCCACCAGCATGCCAGGGAGAGCTAACTATGGCTACACCTTC	CATSMPGRANYGYTF
TRBJ1-1	NA	TRBV30	TRBD1	TGTGCCCGGCGAGGACAGGGGAACACTGAAGCTTTCTTT	CARRGQGNTEAFF
TRBJ1-4	few	TRBV6-5	NA	TGTGCCAGCAGCCCGGGGGGGACCCTTTCAAAACTGTTTTTT	CASSPGGTLSKLFF
TRBJ1-3	NA	TRBV28	NA	TGTGCCAGCGGCCTTGCGAGGGGAAACACCATATATTTT	CASGLARGNTIYF
TRBJ2-2	NA	TRBV5-1	TRBD1	TGCGCCAGCAGCGCCGGGACAGGGGGCGGGGAGCTGTTTTTT	CASSAGTGGGELFF
TRBJ2-1	NA	TRBV2	TRBD2	TGTGCCAGCAGTTACCAACTAGCGGGAGGGGACAATGAGCAGTTCTTC	CASSYQLAGGDNEQFF
TRBJ2-1	NA	TRBV7-2	NA	TGTGCCAGCAGCGGACAGATCAATGAGCAGTTCTTC	CASSGQINEQFF
TRBJ2-2	NA	TRBV21-1	NA	TGTGCCAGCAGCAAAGGTCTAGCGGGAGGGCCTGGCCGGGAGCTGTTTTTT	CASSKGLAGGPGRELFF
TRBJ2-2	NA	TRBV5-1	NA	TGCGCCAGCAGCTTGGACGGGGTGTGGACCGGGGAGCTGTTTTTT	CASSLDGVWTGELFF
TRBJ2-2	NA	TRBV10-3	TRBD2	TGTGCCACTTCGGGACTAGAAAACACCGGGGAGCTGTTTTTT	CATSGLENTGELFF
TRBJ2-3	NA	TRBV30	NA	TGTGCCTGGAGTGGCGACTCCATAGGGAGCGAGACGCAGTATTTT	CAWSGDSIGSETQYF
TRBJ2-5	NA	TRBV30	TRBD2	TGTGCCTGGAGTGTAGGGACTAGCGGACAAGAGACCCAGTACTTC	CAWSVGTSGQETQYF
TRBJ2-7	NA	TRBV2	NA	TGTGCCAGCAGGCGGACAGAAAGGCAGTACTTC	CASRRTERQYF
TRBJ2-1	NA	TRBV10-3	TRBD2	TGTGCCATCAGAGGACTAGCGAAGGACAATGAGCAGTTCTTC	CAIRGLAKDNEQFF
TRBJ2-7	NA	TRBV29-1	NA	TGCAGCGTTGCCCCGGGACATAGCTCCTACGAGCAGTACTTC	CSVAPGHSSYEQYF
TRBJ2-5	NA	TRBV5-1	NA	TGCGCCAGCAGCTTGGAGAGCAAGACCCAGTACTTC	CASSLESKTQYF
TRBJ2-7	NA	TRBV18	TRBD1	TGTGCCAGCTCAACGGAAGGGACAGGGGTCGACGAGCAGTACTTC	CASSTEGTGVDEQYF
TRBJ2-1	NA	TRBV28	TRBD2	TGTGCCAGCAGGGCTAGCGGACGATACAATGAGCAGTTCTTC	CASRASGRYNEQFF
TRBJ1-1	NA	TRBV9	TRBD1	TGTGCCAGCAGCGTAACAGGGGGAGTTACTGAAGCTTTCTTT	CASSVTGGVTEAFF
TRBJ1-1	NA	TRBV7-8	TRBD1	TGTGCCAGCAGCTCCCGGGACAGGGCACGGAACACTGAAGCTTTCTTT	CASSSRDRARNTEAFF
TRBJ2-7	NA	TRBV11-2	NA	TGTGCCAGCAGCTTCCCGGGGACCTACGAGCAGTACTTC	CASSFPGTYEQYF
TRBJ1-2	NA	TRBV7-2	NA	TGTGCCAGCAGCTGGACCACAGGGCCCCAATATGGCTACACCTTC	CASSWTTGPQYGYTF
TRBJ1-5	few	TRBV6-5	TRBD1	TGTGCCAGCAGTCCTCAGGGGGCAAGCAATCAGCCCCAGCATTTT	CASSPQGASNQPQHF
TRBJ2-1	NA	TRBV7-9	NA	TGTGCCAGCAGCTTGGCCGATAGCGGCTTAAGAATCAATGAGCAGTTCTTC	CASSLADSGLRINEQFF
TRBJ1-2	NA	TRBV28	NA	TGTGCCAGCAGTTTTAGCCGACACTTCTATGGCTACACCTTC	CASSFSRHFYGYTF
TRBJ2-6	NA	TRBV6-6	NA	TGTGCCAGCAATGGGGGCAGCCTCTCTGGGGCCAACGTCCTGACTTTC	CASNGGSLSGANVLTF
TRBJ2-7	NA	TRBV25-1	TRBD1	TGTGCCAGCAGTGAAGGACAGGTTAAGGGTTTTAGCTCCTACGAGCAGTACTTC	CASSEGQVKGFSSYEQYF
TRBJ1-1	NA	TRBV28	NA	TGTGCCAGCAGTTTAGTCCAGAACACTGAAGCTTTCTTT	CASSLVQNTEAFF
TRBJ2-1	NA	TRBV9	NA	TGTGCCAGCAGCGCCTCCCCGCTGGGGCGTTACAATGAACAGTTCTTC	CASSASPLGRYNEQFF
TRBJ2-7	NA	TRBV9	NA	TGTGCCAGCAGCGTAGTGTATGACCCTACCTCCTACGAGCAGTACTTC	CASSVVYDPTSYEQYF
TRBJ2-1	NA	TRBV2	TRBD2	TGTGCCAGCAAAGCGACTAGCGGGAGGGGTGAGCAGTTCTTC	CASKATSGRGEQFF
TRBJ2-7	once	TRBV27	NA	TGTGCCAGCAGTTTAATAGAAGGGGCGGGCGAGCAGTACTTC	CASSLIEGAGEQYF
TRBJ1-2	NA	TRBV29-1	NA	TGCAGCGCCCGGCTATCGGGCTATGGCTACACCTTC	CSARLSGYGYTF
TRBJ1-1	NA	TRBV6-1	TRBD1	TGTGCCAGCAGGGGACAGTTAAACACTGAAGCTTTCTTT	CASRGQLNTEAFF
TRBJ1-2	NA	TRBV9	NA	TGTGCCAGCAGCGCTGACGAAAATTATGGCTACACCTTC	CASSADENYGYTF
TRBJ2-7	few	TRBV2	TRBD2	TGTGCAATCGGGATTAGCGGGAGCTCCGGGCAGTACTTC	CAIGISGSSGQYF